This T cell receptor (beta chain) was found in a study of technical replicates of blood from a few donors (dated by TCRdb to the late 2010s). On this clone: The clone's antigen remains unknown. Base-call qualities are not available, and no considerably larger clone is one nucleotide away.

Library creation used the immunoSEQ multiplex PCR assay. TCRdb holds this immuneACCESS table with in-frame rearrangements only. Some clones are missing; in checked studies, unresolved V genes explain under half, and the rest has no known cause. A total of about 66,000 clones appear in this sample, around 94% of them only once. The ten largest clonotypes hold around 0.38% of the sample. Reading the germline V gene gives CDR1 SGHTA and CDR2 FQGNSA. Counted from cysteine to phenylalanine, this CDR3 has 17 amino acids. CDR3 DNA is the only sequence kept; it has 51 bases, read in frame from the first base. Relative to germline, V is missing 2 bases and J is missing 7 bases, with 13 bases of the junction outside any gene match.

The chain employs TRBV7-2 and TRBJ2-1; the central 8 bases match TRBD2. The receptor was derived from a human donor in good health. The sequenced sample was T cells isolated from PBMCs. This receptor carries the CDR3 CASSLNPSREETNEQFF. The nucleotides read TGTGCCAGCAGCTTAAACCCCTCGCGGGAGGAAACTAATGAGCAGTTCTTC. Reference TRBV7-2 and TRBJ2-1 proteins supply the regions before and after the CDR3; the full variable domain is: GAGVSQSPSNKVTEKGKDVELRCDPISGHTALYWYRQSLGQGLEFLIYFQGNSAPDKSGLPSDRFSAERTGGSVSTLTIQRTQQEDSAVYLCASSLNPSREETNEQFFGPGTRLTVL.